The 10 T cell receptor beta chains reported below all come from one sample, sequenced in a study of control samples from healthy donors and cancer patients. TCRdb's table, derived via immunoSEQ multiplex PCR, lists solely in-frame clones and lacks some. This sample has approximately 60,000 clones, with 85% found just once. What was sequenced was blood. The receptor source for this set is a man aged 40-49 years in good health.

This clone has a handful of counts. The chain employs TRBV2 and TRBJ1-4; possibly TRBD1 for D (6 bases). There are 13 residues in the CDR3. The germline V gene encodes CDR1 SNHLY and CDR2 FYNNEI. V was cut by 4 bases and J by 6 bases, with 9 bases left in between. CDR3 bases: TGTGCCAGCAGTGGACAGGTCGATGAAAAACTGTTTTTT. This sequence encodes CASSGQVDEKLFF.

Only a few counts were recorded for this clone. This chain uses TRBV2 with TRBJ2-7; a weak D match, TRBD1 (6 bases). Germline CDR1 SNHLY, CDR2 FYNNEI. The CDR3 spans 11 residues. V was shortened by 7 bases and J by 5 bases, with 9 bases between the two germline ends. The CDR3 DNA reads TGTGCCAGCACCCACAGGGACGAGCAGTACTTC. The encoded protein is CASTHRDEQYF.

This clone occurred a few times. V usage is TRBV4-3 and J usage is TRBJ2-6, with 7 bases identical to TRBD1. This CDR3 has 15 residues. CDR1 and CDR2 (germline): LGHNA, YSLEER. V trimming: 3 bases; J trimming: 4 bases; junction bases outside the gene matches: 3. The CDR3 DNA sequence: TGCGCCAGCAGCCACACAGGGGTCGGGGCCAACGTCCTGACTTTC. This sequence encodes CASSHTGVGANVLTF.

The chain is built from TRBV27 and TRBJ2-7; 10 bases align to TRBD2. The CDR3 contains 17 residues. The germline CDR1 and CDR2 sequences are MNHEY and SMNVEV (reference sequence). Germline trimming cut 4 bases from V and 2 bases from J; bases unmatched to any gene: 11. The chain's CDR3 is CASSSSPTSGETYEQYF. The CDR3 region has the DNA TGTGCCAGCAGTTCGAGTCCTACTAGCGGGGAAACCTACGAGCAGTACTTC.

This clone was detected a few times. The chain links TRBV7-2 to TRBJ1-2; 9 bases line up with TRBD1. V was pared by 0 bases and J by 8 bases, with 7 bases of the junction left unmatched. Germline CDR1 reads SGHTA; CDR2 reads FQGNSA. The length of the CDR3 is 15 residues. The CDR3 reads CASSLARTGAKGYTF. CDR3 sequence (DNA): TGTGCCAGCAGCTTAGCGCGGACAGGGGCGAAGGGCTACACCTTC.

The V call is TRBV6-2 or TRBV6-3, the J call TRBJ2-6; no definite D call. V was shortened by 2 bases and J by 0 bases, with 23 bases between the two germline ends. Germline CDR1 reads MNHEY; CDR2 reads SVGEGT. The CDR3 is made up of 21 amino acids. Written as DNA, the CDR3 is TGTGCCAGCAGTTACACTCGACGTCTAGGGCCCGTAATCTCTGGGGCCAACGTCCTGACTTTC. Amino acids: CASSYTRRLGPVISGANVLTF.

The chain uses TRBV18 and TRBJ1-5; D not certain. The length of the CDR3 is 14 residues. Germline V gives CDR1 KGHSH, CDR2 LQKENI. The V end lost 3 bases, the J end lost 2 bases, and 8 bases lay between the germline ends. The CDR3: CASSPEGRNQPQHF. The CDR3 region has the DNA TGTGCCAGCTCACCGGAAGGACGCAATCAGCCCCAGCATTTT.

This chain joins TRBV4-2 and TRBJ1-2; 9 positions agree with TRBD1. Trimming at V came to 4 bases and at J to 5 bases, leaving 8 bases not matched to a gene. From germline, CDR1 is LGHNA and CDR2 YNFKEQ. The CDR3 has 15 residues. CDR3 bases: TGTGCCAGCAGCCCGGCGGGACAGGGTGGGTATGGCTACACCTTC. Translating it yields CASSPAGQGGYGYTF.

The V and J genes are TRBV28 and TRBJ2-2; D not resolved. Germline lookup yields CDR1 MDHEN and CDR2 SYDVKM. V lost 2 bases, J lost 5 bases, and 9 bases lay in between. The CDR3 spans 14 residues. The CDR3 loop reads CASSLTALTGELFF. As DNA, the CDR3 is TGTGCCAGCAGTTTAACGGCTCTTACCGGGGAGCTGTTTTTT.

CDR3 loop: CASSADPAGTGGFEQFF. As DNA, the CDR3 is TGTGCCAGCAGCGCCGACCCCGCCGGGACAGGGGGCTTTGAGCAGTTCTTC. J is TRBJ2-1 and V is TRBV9; TRBD1 matches at 12 bases. V shed 3 bases, J shed 9 bases, and the junction held 13 bases outside the gene matches. Looked up from germline, CDR1 is SGDLS and CDR2 is YYNGEE. This CDR3 contains 17 residues.